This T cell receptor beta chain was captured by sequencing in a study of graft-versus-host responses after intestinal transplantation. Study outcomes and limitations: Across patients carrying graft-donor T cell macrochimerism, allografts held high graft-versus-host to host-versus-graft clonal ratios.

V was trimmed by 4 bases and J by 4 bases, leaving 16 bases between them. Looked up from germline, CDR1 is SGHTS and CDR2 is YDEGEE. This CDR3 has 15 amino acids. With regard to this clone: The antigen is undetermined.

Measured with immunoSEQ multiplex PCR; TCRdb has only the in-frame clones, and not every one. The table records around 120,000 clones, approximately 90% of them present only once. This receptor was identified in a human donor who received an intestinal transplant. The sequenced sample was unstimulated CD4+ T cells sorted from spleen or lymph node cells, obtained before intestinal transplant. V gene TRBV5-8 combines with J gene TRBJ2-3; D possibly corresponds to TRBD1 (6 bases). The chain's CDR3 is CASSLGQGTADTQYF. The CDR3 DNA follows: TGTGCCAGCAGCCTGGGGCAGGGGACGGCAGATACGCAGTATTTT.